One and the same sample provided the 6 T cell receptor beta chains below, sequenced in a study of metastatic and nonmetastatic thyroid tumors (TCRdb year 2020). The library was produced with PCR. TCRdb shows the sequencer as Illumina HiSeq 4000. TCRdb reran the public reads through fastp at Q25 and MiXCR, keeping productive beta chains. The sample profile shows 43,000 or so clones; less than 5% of them were found once. 8% to 10% of the sample belongs to the ten largest clones. No patient had received any treatment before thyroid surgery. The specimen sequenced was blood. The receptors shown here come from a female donor with papillary thyroid cancer or a benign thyroid nodule (not recorded which). Some clones in this sample may be carry-over from other donors' samples.

This clone was detected ten times or more. Written as DNA, the CDR3 is TGTGCCAGCAGTGAAGATGGAGGGAGCACAGATACGCAGTATTTT. Residues: CASSEDGGSTDTQYF. This chain links TRBV6-1 with TRBJ2-3, with D maybe TRBD2 (6 bases). CDR1 is MNHNS and CDR2 is SASEGT in the germline V gene. V was shortened by 1 base and J by 0 bases, with 8 bases between the two germline ends. The length of the CDR3 is 15 residues.

This clone has at least ten counts. This chain joins TRBV7-9 and TRBJ1-5; D is ambiguous. Between the trimmed V and J ends, which lost 3 bases and 4 bases, there was a span of 10 bases. This CDR3 is 14 amino acids long. CDR1 SEHNR and CDR2 FQNEAQ come from the germline V gene (reference sequence). Here the CDR3 reads CASSFGSDNQPQHF. CDR3 nucleotide sequence: TGTGCCAGCAGCTTTGGGAGTGATAATCAGCCCCAGCATTTT. The complete variable domain, with remaining parts taken from reference TRBV7-9 and TRBJ1-5, reads DTGVSQNPRHKITKRGQNVTFRCDPISEHNRLYWYRQTLGQGPEFLTYFQNEAQLEKSRLLSDRFSAERPKGSFSTLEIQRTEQGDSAMYLCASSFGSDNQPQHFGDGTRLSIL.

A remark on this clone: With a much larger clone just one base away, this may be a read error. Within the sample, other DNA sequences also encode this same CDR3. The J gene is TRBJ1-1, the V gene TRBV18, with TRBD1 as a possible D gene (6 bases). Trimming took 4 bases from V and 2 from J, leaving 17 bases between them. This CDR3 contains 16 residues. Looked up from germline, CDR1 is KGHSH and CDR2 is LQKENI. CDR3 nucleotide sequence: TGTGCCAGCTCACTCCCCCGGGGGGGGCGAAACACTGAAGCTTTCTTT. The encoded protein is CASSLPRGGRNTEAFF.

This clone appeared many times. This rearrangement joins TRBV6-1 to TRBJ2-5; 7 bases agree with TRBD1. The V and J ends lost 6 bases and 1 base, in that order; junction bases with no gene match: 11. Looked up from germline, CDR1 is MNHNS and CDR2 is SASEGT. The CDR3 is 16 amino acids. The CDR3 sequence: CASSRTRDSLQETQYF. In nucleotides, the CDR3 is TGTGCCAGCAGCCGAACGAGGGACAGCCTCCAAGAGACCCAGTACTTC.

This clone appeared many times. The chain employs TRBV20-1 and TRBJ2-3; 8 nucleotides match TRBD2. CDR1 is DFQATT and CDR2 is SNEGSKA in the germline V gene (reference sequence). The CDR3 is made up of 15 amino acids. V dropped 2 bases and J dropped 2; count of bases not matched to a gene: 6. The CDR3 bases are TGCAGTGCTAGAAACAGCGGGAGTTCCACAGATACGCAGTATTTT. Translation gives CSARNSGSSTDTQYF.

This clone was found many times. V and J are TRBV20-1 and TRBJ2-6; D not resolved. V lost 3 bases, J lost 1 base, and 13 bases lay in between. This CDR3 comprises 16 residues. Germline values: CDR1 DFQATT, CDR2 SNEGSKA (reference sequence). CDR3 sequence: CSASPGMGSGANVLTF. The CDR3 DNA follows: TGCAGTGCTAGTCCGGGTATGGGGTCTGGGGCCAACGTCCTGACTTTC.